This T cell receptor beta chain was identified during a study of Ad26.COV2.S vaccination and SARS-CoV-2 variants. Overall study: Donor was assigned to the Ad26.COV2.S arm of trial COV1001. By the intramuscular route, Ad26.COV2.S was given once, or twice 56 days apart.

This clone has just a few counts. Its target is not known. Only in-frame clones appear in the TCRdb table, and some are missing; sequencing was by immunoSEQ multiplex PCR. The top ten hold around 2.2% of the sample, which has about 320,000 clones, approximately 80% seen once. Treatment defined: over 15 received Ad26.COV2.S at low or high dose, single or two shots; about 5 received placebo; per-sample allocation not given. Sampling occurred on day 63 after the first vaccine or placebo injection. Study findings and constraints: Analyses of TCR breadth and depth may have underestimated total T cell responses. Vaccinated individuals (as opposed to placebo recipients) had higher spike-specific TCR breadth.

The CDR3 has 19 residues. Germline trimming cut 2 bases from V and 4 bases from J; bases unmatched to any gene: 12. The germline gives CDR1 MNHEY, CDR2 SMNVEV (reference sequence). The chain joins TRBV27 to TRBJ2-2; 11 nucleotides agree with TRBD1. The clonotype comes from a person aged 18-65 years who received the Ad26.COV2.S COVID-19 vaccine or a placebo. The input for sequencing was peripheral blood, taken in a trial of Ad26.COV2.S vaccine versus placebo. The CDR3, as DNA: TGTGCCAGCAGTTTAATTCTAAGTGGACAGGGGGCGCGCACCGGGGAGCTGTTTTTT. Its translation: CASSLILSGQGARTGELFF.